These 20 T cell receptor beta chains share one sample of origin, sequenced in a study of T cells in Graves' hyperthyroidism and ophthalmopathy. RNA transcripts gave rise to amplified TCR beta CDR3 regions. RT-PCR in the first round (using the HTBI primer set) targeted the TCR CDR3. From the multiplex PCR reads, TCRdb called clonotypes with MiXCR, one entry per CDR3 protein. Here the sample spans about half a million distinct CDR3 sequences, just under 20% being singletons. Sequencing was carried out using blood. Receptors originate from a middle-aged man with Graves' ophthalmopathy.

This chain connects TRBV6-1 to TRBJ1-2; D is unclear. The germline V and J ends were trimmed by 2 bases and 2 bases, with 9 bases remaining between them. Germline-derived CDR1 and CDR2 are MNHNS and SASEGT. The CDR3 is 14 residues long. The CDR3 is CASSEIAGNYGYTF. Written as DNA, the CDR3 is TGTGCCAGCAGTGAAATCGCAGGAAACTATGGCTACACCTTC.

Ten or more counts support this clonotype. The chain joins TRBV9 to TRBJ2-7; D may be TRBD1 or TRBD2 (5 bases each). From germline, CDR1 is SGDLS and CDR2 YYNGEE. This CDR3 has 13 amino acids. V dropped 5 bases and J dropped 5 bases, with 14 bases sitting between them. CDR3 sequence: CASSRGTANEQYF. CDR3 sequence (DNA): TGTGCCAGCAGTCGAGGGACGGCCAACGAGCAGTACTTC.

The chain combines TRBV5-1 with TRBJ2-2; D possibly matches TRBD1 or TRBD2 (5 bases each). Deletions cut 4 bases from V and 3 bases from J, with 10 bases between. Germline V gene sequence: CDR1 SGHRS, CDR2 YFSETQ. This CDR3 has 14 amino acids. The CDR3: CASSTQGDTGELFF. DNA of the CDR3: TGCGCCAGCAGCACGCAGGGAGACACCGGGGAGCTGTTTTTT.

V and J are TRBV7-2 and TRBJ2-1, with 7 bases lining up with TRBD2. Germline V gene sequence: CDR1 SGHTA, CDR2 FQGNSA. The CDR3 has 11 residues. Trimming at V came to 1 base and at J to 14 bases, leaving 2 bases not matched to a gene. CDR3 nucleotide sequence: TGTGCCAGCAGCTTAGGGGGGGGGGAGTTCTTC. It specifies CASSLGGGEFF.

The chain carries TRBV28 and TRBJ1-1; a weak D match, TRBD1 (5 bases). The CDR3 sequence is 15 residues long. The V and J ends lost 5 bases and 3 bases respectively, with 16 bases between them. In germline, CDR1 is MDHEN, CDR2 SYDVKM. The CDR3 DNA sequence: TGTGCCAGCAGTCCTGGGGGACCTATGGACACTGAAGCTTTCTTT. Amino acid sequence: CASSPGGPMDTEAFF.

There are many counts of this clonotype. The chain couples TRBV12-3 or TRBV12-4 to TRBJ2-1, with 16 bases matching TRBD2. With 5 bases clipped from V and 2 bases from J, the junction kept 12 bases outside the gene matches. CDR3 size: 20 residues. CDR3 coding DNA: TGTGCCAGCAGTCTACGGGGACTAGCGGGGGGGCATCCGACCTACAATGAGCAGTTCTTC. Translated: CASSLRGLAGGHPTYNEQFF.

The V call is TRBV20-1, the J call TRBJ1-3; D not resolved. Trimming removed 3 bases from V and 0 bases from J, with 9 bases in between. Germline assignment: CDR1 DFQATT and CDR2 SNEGSKA (reference sequence). This CDR3 has 14 amino acids. CDR3 sequence (DNA): TGCAGTGCTAGGGCGGCGAGCTCTGGAAACACCATATATTTT. This encodes CSARAASSGNTIYF.

There are a few counts of this clonotype. J is TRBJ2-7 and V is TRBV5-1; D is possibly TRBD1 or TRBD2 (5 bases each). Trimming pared 3 bases from V and 0 bases from J, leaving 13 bases between. Looked up from germline, CDR1 is SGHRS and CDR2 is YFSETQ. The CDR3 runs to 15 residues. The CDR3 reads CASSYGTLSSYEQYF. CDR3 bases: TGCGCCAGCAGCTATGGGACGTTGAGCTCCTACGAGCAGTACTTC.

This clonotype has at least ten counts. The chain links TRBV28 to TRBJ1-5; 8 positions match TRBD1. The CDR3 consists of 15 residues. With 2 bases clipped from V and 6 bases from J, the junction kept 6 bases outside the gene matches. The germline CDR1 and CDR2 sequences are MDHEN and SYDVKM. The CDR3 loop is CASSLTRGRSQPQHF. The DNA of the CDR3 is TGTGCCAGCAGTTTAACCAGGGGGCGTAGTCAGCCCCAGCATTTT.

This clonotype showed up many times. V usage is TRBV5-1 and J usage is TRBJ2-3; TRBD2 aligns across 13 bases. The CDR3 length is 16 residues. CDR1 and CDR2 from the germline V gene are SGHRS and YFSETQ. V lost 4 bases and J lost 2; bases outside the gene matches: 4. Here the CDR3 reads CASSTGLAGTTDTQYF. The DNA of the CDR3 is TGCGCCAGCAGCACGGGACTAGCGGGGACCACAGATACGCAGTATTTT.

There are a few counts of this clonotype. The chain recombines TRBV16 with TRBJ2-2; D possibly corresponds to TRBD1 (6 bases). CDR3 size: 15 residues. V lost 8 bases to trimming and J lost 0 bases, with 13 bases between them. The germline CDR1 and CDR2 sequences are KGHSY and FQNENV. CDR3 residues: CASGEDRTNTGELFF. The CDR3 DNA reads as TGTGCCAGCGGGGAAGACAGGACGAACACCGGGGAGCTGTTTTTT. Based on the CDR3 plus reference TRBV16 and TRBJ2-2, the full variable domain is GEEVAQTPKHLVRGEGQKAKLYCAPIKGHSYVFWYQQVLKNEFKFLISFQNENVFDETGMPKERFSAKCLPNSPCSLEIQATKLEDSAVYFCASGEDRTNTGELFFGEGSRLTVL.

This clonotype has only a few counts. The rearrangement links TRBV30 to TRBJ1-6, with 8 positions matching TRBD1. Germline CDR1 GTSNPN, CDR2 SVGIG (reference sequence). Germline trimming cut 2 bases from V and 0 bases from J; bases unmatched to any gene: 6. The CDR3 length is 17 residues. The CDR3 nucleotides are TGTGCCTGGAGTATAGACAGGGGCACCTCCTATAATTCACCCCTCCACTTT. It specifies CAWSIDRGTSYNSPLHF.

This chain joins TRBV3-1 and TRBJ1-1; 7 positions agree with TRBD1. Per the germline V gene, CDR1 is LGHDT and CDR2 is YNNKEL (reference sequence). The CDR3 is 16 residues long. V shed 6 bases and J 1 base; nucleotides not matched to a gene: 11. The CDR3 DNA sequence: TGTGCCAGCAGTCTAAGACAGGGTTTGAGGAACACTGAAGCTTTCTTT. This encodes CASSLRQGLRNTEAFF.

This clonotype was seen many times. The chain couples TRBV5-6 to TRBJ2-5, with D maybe TRBD2 (5 bases). V was pared by 1 base and J by 5 bases, with 9 bases between. The V gene's germline CDR1 is SGHDT and CDR2 YYEEEE. This CDR3 has 13 amino acids. DNA of the CDR3: TGTGCCAGCAGCTTGAGGACGGGGGAGACCCAGTACTTC. This gives the protein CASSLRTGETQYF.

The chain combines TRBV20-1 with TRBJ2-5, with TRBD2 matching 8 bases. Unmatched junction bases numbered 10, after V lost 6 bases and J lost 1 base. From germline, CDR1 is DFQATT and CDR2 SNEGSKA (reference sequence). This CDR3 contains 15 residues. CDR3 bases: TGCAGTGCCCTCGGCCCCGGGACTAGCCAAGAGACCCAGTACTTC. Its protein is CSALGPGTSQETQYF.

This clonotype was counted a few times. V is TRBV7-8 and J is TRBJ2-4, with D unclear. Germline CDR1 reads SGHVS; CDR2 reads FQNEAQ. V gave up 5 bases and J gave up 1 base, with 9 bases separating them. The CDR3 is 14 amino acids. The CDR3 loop is CASSAKRAKNIQYF. CDR3 in DNA: TGTGCCAGCAGCGCAAAGAGGGCCAAAAACATTCAGTACTTC.

This clonotype came up many times. The chain carries TRBV6-1 and TRBJ2-5; D possibly uses TRBD1 or TRBD2 (5 bases each). This CDR3 has 14 residues. Germline lookup yields CDR1 MNHNS and CDR2 SASEGT. V was clipped by 5 bases and J by 5 bases, with 15 bases between them. CDR3 in amino acids: CASSTTHWGETQYF. DNA for the CDR3: TGTGCCAGCAGTACGACCCACTGGGGGGAGACCCAGTACTTC.

The CDR3 reads CASSLDDSIYGYTF. Written as DNA, the CDR3 is TGTGCCAGCAGCTTGGACGACAGTATCTATGGCTACACCTTC. The chain carries TRBV5-5 and TRBJ1-2, with D maybe TRBD1 (5 bases). With 0 bases removed from V and 4 bases from J, the gap between germline ends came to 10 bases. This CDR3 comprises 14 residues. CDR1 is SGHKS and CDR2 is YYEKEE in the germline V gene (reference sequence).

The chain is built from TRBV5-5 and TRBJ2-1; D tentatively fits TRBD1 or TRBD2 (5 bases each). Germline CDR1 and CDR2: SGHKS and YYEKEE (reference sequence). Trimming shortened V by 4 bases and J by 12 bases, and 14 bases separated the two germline ends. The CDR3 is 12 residues long. In DNA form, the CDR3 reads TGTGCCAGCAGCCTGGAGAGGGGCTCGCAGTTCTTC. This codes for CASSLERGSQFF.

Many counts were recorded for this clonotype. The CDR3 sequence is CASSLAAGGPDGELFF. The CDR3 nucleotides read TGTGCCAGCAGCTTAGCGGCGGGGGGGCCCGACGGGGAGCTGTTTTTT. The chain couples TRBV7-2 to TRBJ2-2; 9 bases line up with TRBD2. This CDR3 is 16 amino acids long. V shed 0 bases, J shed 7 bases, and the junction held 6 bases outside the gene matches. Per germline, CDR1 SGHTA and CDR2 FQGNSA.